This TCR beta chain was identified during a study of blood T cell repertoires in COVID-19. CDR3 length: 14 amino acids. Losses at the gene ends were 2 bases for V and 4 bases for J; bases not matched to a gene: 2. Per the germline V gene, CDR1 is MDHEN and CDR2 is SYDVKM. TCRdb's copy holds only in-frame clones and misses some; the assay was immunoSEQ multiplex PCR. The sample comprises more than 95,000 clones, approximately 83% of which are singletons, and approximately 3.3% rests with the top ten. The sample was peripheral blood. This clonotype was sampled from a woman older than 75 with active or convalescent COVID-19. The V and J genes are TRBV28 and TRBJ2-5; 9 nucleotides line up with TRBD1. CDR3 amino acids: CASSLPGQGETQYF. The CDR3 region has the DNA TGTGCCAGCAGTTTACCGGGACAGGGAGAGACCCAGTACTTC.